This T cell receptor (beta chain) was observed in a study of cytomegalovirus exposure and HLA in healthy donors. TCRdb's table, derived via immunoSEQ multiplex PCR, lists solely in-frame clones and lacks some. The repertoire holds approximately 150,000 clones, with roughly 92% as singletons. Germline loops: CDR1 MDHEN, CDR2 SYDVKM. CDR3 length equals 14 residues. V lost 2 bases to trimming and J lost 2 bases, with 7 bases between them. The chain is built from TRBV28 and TRBJ1-3; D remains unclear. The sample consisted of PBMCs. The clonotype comes from a man younger than 30 in good health and CMV-seronegative. CDR3 nucleotide sequence: TGTGCCAGCAGTTTAACGTCAGCTGGAAACACCATATATTTT. Translating it yields CASSLTSAGNTIYF.